This entry lists 31 T cell receptor beta chains sequenced from one sample in a study of OX40 agonist ivuxolimab in advanced cancers. Using immunoSEQ multiplex PCR, the repertoire was profiled, and TCRdb retains in-frame clones only, with some absent. This sample has about 31,000 clones, with roughly 90% found just once. The sample was CD4+ or CD8+ T cells sorted from blood, taken in a trial of the OX40 agonist ivuxolimab. These receptors all come from an adult with an advanced solid tumor such as melanoma, head and neck, liver or kidney cancer.

J is TRBJ1-4 and V is TRBV30; possible D gene TRBD1, 6 bases. Germline CDR1 and CDR2: GTSNPN and SVGIG (reference sequence). V was trimmed by 5 bases and J by 8 bases, leaving 15 bases between them. The CDR3 contains 13 residues. DNA of the CDR3: TGTGCCTGGGAACAGGGTCAGTCGGAAAAACTGTTTTTT. This gives the protein CAWEQGQSEKLFF.

This clone appeared a single time. The chain recombines TRBV27 with TRBJ1-2, with 11 bases matching TRBD1. In germline, CDR1 is MNHEY, CDR2 SMNVEV (reference sequence). V dropped 6 bases and J dropped 7; count of bases not matched to a gene: 7. This CDR3 region has 14 residues. CDR3 coding DNA: TGTGCCAGCAGCCACTGGGGACAGGGGGTTGGCTACACCTTC. It is translated as CASSHWGQGVGYTF.

The chain has TRBV6-5 and TRBJ1-2; D not resolved. CDR1 is MNHEY, CDR2 SVGAGI, per germline. The CDR3 is 16 amino acids. The V gene lost 0 bases and the J gene lost 6 bases, with 17 bases spanning the gap. CDR3 loop: CASSYSIVGGRDGYTF. The CDR3 DNA sequence: TGTGCCAGCAGTTACTCTATAGTGGGCGGTCGTGATGGCTACACCTTC.

The CDR3 spells CASSEYRGGYGYTF. The CDR3 DNA follows: TGTGCCAGCAGCGAATACAGGGGCGGCTATGGCTACACCTTC. This chain connects TRBV5-8 to TRBJ1-2; 7 nucleotides match TRBD1. There are 14 residues in the CDR3. Germline CDR1 and CDR2: SGHTS and YDEGEE. J gave up 4 bases and V 4 bases, and 7 bases lay outside the gene matches.

The count of this clone is one. The chain has TRBV28 and TRBJ1-1, with TRBD1 matching over 10 bases. The CDR3 has 18 residues. The germline V gene has CDR1 MDHEN and CDR2 SYDVKM. Trimming cost V 5 bases and J 5 bases; bases outside gene matches: 17. The CDR3: CASSGPLRDRGVWTEAFF. CDR3 sequence (DNA): TGTGCCAGCAGTGGGCCCCTTAGGGACAGGGGTGTTTGGACTGAAGCTTTCTTT.

The CDR3 sequence: CASSHKGERNEQYF. Here the CDR3 DNA reads TGTGCCAGCAGCCATAAGGGGGAGAGGAACGAGCAGTACTTC. The genes are TRBV13 and TRBJ2-7; possible D gene TRBD1, 6 bases. CDR3 length equals 14 residues. Per the germline V gene, CDR1 is PRHDT and CDR2 is FYEKMQ (reference sequence). Trimming cost V 5 bases and J 5 bases, with 16 bases left between them.

This clone was recorded only once. This chain links TRBV7-7 with TRBJ2-7, with 7 bases identical to TRBD1. After removal of 9 bases from V and 3 bases from J, the junction contained 8 bases not matched to a gene. The CDR3 is made up of 13 amino acids. Germline V lookup: CDR1 SSHAT, CDR2 FNYEAQ (reference sequence). The CDR3 nucleotides read TGTGCCAGTACCTGGACAGGCTTCTACGAGCAGTACTTC. Translating it yields CASTWTGFYEQYF. Using reference TRBV7-7 and TRBJ2-7 for the parts outside the CDR3, the full variable domain is GAGVSQSPRYKVTKRGQDVTLRCDPISSHATLYWYQQALGQGPEFLTYFNYEAQPDKSGLPSDRFSAERPEGSISTLTIQRTEQRDSAMYRCASTWTGFYEQYFGPGTRLTVT.

The chain joins TRBV19 to TRBJ2-7; a possible D gene is TRBD2 (6 bases). This CDR3 contains 14 residues. CDR1 and CDR2 (germline): LNHDA, SQIVND (reference sequence). V was clipped by 5 bases and J by 4 bases, with 15 bases between them. This CDR3 reads CASSVPGALYEQYF. The CDR3 DNA sequence: TGTGCCAGTAGTGTACCGGGAGCCCTTTACGAGCAGTACTTC.

The V call is TRBV30, the J call TRBJ2-2; 9 nucleotides agree with TRBD1. CDR3 length: 14 residues. Trimming removed 4 bases from V and 7 bases from J; junction bases left unmatched: 7. Looked up from germline, CDR1 is GTSNPN and CDR2 is SVGIG (reference sequence). The CDR3 DNA follows: TGTGCCTGGACTCACAGGGGGCGGGGCGGGGAGCTGTTTTTT. Encoded protein: CAWTHRGRGGELFF.

The V call is TRBV6-1, the J call TRBJ2-3; TRBD2 matches 12 bases. Germline V gives CDR1 MNHNS, CDR2 SASEGT. The CDR3 is 15 amino acids. V lost 7 bases to trimming and J lost 4 bases; unmatched junction nucleotides: 6. DNA of the CDR3: TGTGCCAGCACCCGGACTAGCGGGGACTCAGATACGCAGTATTTT. As protein: CASTRTSGDSDTQYF.

DNA of the CDR3: TGTGCCAGCAGCTCCGATCCCCGACAGGGTTTTGATGAGCAGTTCTTC. Its translation: CASSSDPRQGFDEQFF. The rearrangement links TRBV11-3 to TRBJ2-1, with 7 bases fitting TRBD1. Looked up from germline, CDR1 is SGHNT and CDR2 is YENEEA. The CDR3 length is 16 residues. V dropped 4 bases and J dropped 8; count of bases not matched to a gene: 14.

This clone was detected only once. The chain carries TRBV27 and TRBJ2-1; 7 bases are shared with TRBD2. This CDR3 has 18 residues. The trim removed 0 bases at V and 2 bases at J, leaving 10 bases unmatched. From germline, CDR1 is MNHEY and CDR2 SMNVEV (reference sequence). The CDR3 DNA reads TGTGCCAGCAGTTTATCCAAACTACTAGCGAGTACCTACAATGAGCAGTTCTTC. Protein: CASSLSKLLASTYNEQFF.

V and J are TRBV19 and TRBJ2-5; D gene uncertain. The CDR3 covers 12 residues. Germline values: CDR1 LNHDA, CDR2 SQIVND (reference sequence). Trimming took 5 bases from V and 1 from J, leaving 5 bases between them. The DNA for the CDR3 is TGTGCCAGTAGTGGTGCCCAAGAGACCCAGTACTTC. Its protein product is CASSGAQETQYF.

V gene TRBV6-5 combines with J gene TRBJ1-2; a possible D gene is TRBD1 (5 bases). The length of the CDR3 is 15 residues. The germline V gene encodes CDR1 MNHEY and CDR2 SVGAGI. Trimming pared 3 bases from V and 3 bases from J, leaving 14 bases between. The CDR3 reads CASSYTQGKDYGYTF. In DNA form, the CDR3 reads TGTGCCAGCAGTTATACTCAGGGCAAAGACTATGGCTACACCTTC.

The V and J genes are TRBV7-9 and TRBJ2-1; 9 bases map to TRBD1. V dropped 0 bases and J dropped 5; count of bases not matched to a gene: 8. Germline CDR1 is SEHNR and CDR2 is FQNEAQ (reference sequence). The CDR3 consists of 17 residues. In DNA, the CDR3 is TGTGCCAGCAGCTTAGCGTGGGGACAGGGCGGCCACAATGAGCAGTTCTTC. This gives the protein CASSLAWGQGGHNEQFF.

For this clone: One junction end disagrees with the germline gene, perhaps due to a read error. V is TRBV7-7 and J is TRBJ2-7; 8 positions agree with TRBD1. The germline gives CDR1 SSHAT, CDR2 FNYEAQ (reference sequence). The CDR3 spans 13 residues. CDR3 loop: CASSLTGAYEQYF. The CDR3 DNA reads as TGTGCTAGCAGCTTGACAGGGGCCTACGAGCAGTACTTC.

This chain joins TRBV19 and TRBJ2-5; maybe TRBD1 (6 bases). Trimming removed 1 base at V and 4 bases at J, with 10 bases between. The CDR3 consists of 14 residues. CDR1 is LNHDA and CDR2 is SQIVND in the germline V gene (reference sequence). The DNA of the CDR3 is TGTGCCAGTAGTATAGCACAGGGCGCAGAGACCCAGTACTTC. Amino acids: CASSIAQGAETQYF.

The rearrangement links TRBV4-2 to TRBJ2-7, with D maybe TRBD1 (5 bases). Germline CDR1 is LGHNA and CDR2 is YNFKEQ. Trimming took 0 bases from V and 0 from J, leaving 15 bases between them. This CDR3 region has 17 residues. The CDR3 DNA sequence: TGTGCCAGCAGCCAAGAGCCGTCACAGGCGTACTCCTACGAGCAGTACTTC. This translates into CASSQEPSQAYSYEQYF.

V is TRBV30 and J is TRBJ1-6, with D hard to call. Trimming shortened V by 1 base and J by 7 bases, and 8 bases separated the two germline ends. Per the germline V gene, CDR1 is GTSNPN and CDR2 is SVGIG (reference sequence). CDR3 length equals 13 residues. In nucleotides, the CDR3 is TGTGCCTGGAGTGGAGTCGGGAATTCACCCCTCCACTTT. Protein sequence: CAWSGVGNSPLHF.

The chain recombines TRBV6-1 with TRBJ2-1, with D possibly TRBD1 on 7 matching bases. The V end was cut by 7 bases, the J end by 3 bases, with 13 bases between. The CDR3 extends over 14 amino acids. Per germline, CDR1 MNHNS and CDR2 SASEGT. DNA of the CDR3: TGTGCCAGCAAGGAGGGACAGATCTACAATGAGCAGTTCTTC. Amino acid sequence: CASKEGQIYNEQFF.

The chain has TRBV7-9 and TRBJ1-2; 8 positions match TRBD1. Germline CDR1 SEHNR, CDR2 FQNEAQ (reference sequence). This CDR3 comprises 16 residues. Trimming removed 2 bases from V and 2 bases from J; junction bases left unmatched: 7. The CDR3 sequence is CASSLPTGALNYGYTF. In DNA, the CDR3 is TGTGCCAGCAGCTTACCGACAGGGGCACTAAACTATGGCTACACCTTC. Variable domain in full (rest from reference TRBV7-9 and TRBJ1-2): DTGVSQNPRHKITKRGQNVTFRCDPISEHNRLYWYRQTLGQGPEFLTYFQNEAQLEKSRLLSDRFSAERPKGSFSTLEIQRTEQGDSAMYLCASSLPTGALNYGYTFGSGTRLTVV.

The rearrangement uses TRBV7-8 and TRBJ1-5; D not certain. In germline, CDR1 is SGHVS, CDR2 FQNEAQ. Deletions cut 3 bases from V and 7 bases from J, with 10 bases between. This CDR3 spans 13 amino acids. CDR3 nucleotide sequence: TGTGCCAGCAGCTTGCTGGAGCACCAGCCCCAGCATTTT. Translating it yields CASSLLEHQPQHF. The whole variable domain, remainder taken from reference TRBV7-8 and TRBJ1-5, is GAGVSQSPRYKVAKRGQDVALRCDPISGHVSLFWYQQALGQGPEFLTYFQNEAQLDKSGLPSDRFFAERPEGSVSTLKIQRTQQEDSAVYLCASSLLEHQPQHFGDGTRLSIL.

J is TRBJ1-6 and V is TRBV4-3, with a possible D match to TRBD1 (6 bases). The CDR3 contains 21 residues. V lost 0 bases and J lost 3, with 24 bases in between. Germline V gives CDR1 LGHNA, CDR2 YSLEER. The CDR3 is CASSQELRQGINPNYNSPLHF. CDR3 DNA: TGCGCCAGCAGCCAAGAACTGAGGCAGGGGATAAACCCAAACTATAATTCACCCCTCCACTTT.

The V call is TRBV11-2, the J call TRBJ1-6; D is unclear. Germline V gene sequence: CDR1 SGHAT, CDR2 FQNNGV. The CDR3 has 12 amino acids. V was cut by 5 bases and J by 11 bases, with 10 bases left in between. The CDR3 loop is CASSEGNPPLHF. The CDR3, as DNA: TGTGCCAGCAGCGAAGGGAATCCACCCCTCCACTTT.

The chain couples TRBV5-4 to TRBJ1-2, with D unclear. Trimming took 3 bases from V and 2 from J, leaving 11 bases between them. The CDR3 covers 14 residues. Per germline, CDR1 SGHNT and CDR2 YYREEE (reference sequence). This CDR3 reads CASSWEETNYGYTF. In DNA form, the CDR3 reads TGTGCCAGCAGCTGGGAAGAGACAAACTATGGCTACACCTTC.

This chain connects TRBV18 to TRBJ2-1; D ambiguous. This CDR3 spans 13 amino acids. Trimming removed 3 bases at V and 10 bases at J, with 13 bases between. From germline, CDR1 is KGHSH and CDR2 LQKENI. The DNA for the CDR3 is TGTGCCAGCTCACCCCCCCCGGGTGGGGAGCAGTTCTTC. This gives the protein CASSPPPGGEQFF.

This clone qualifies as large (0.1 to 1%). The V call is TRBV5-6, the J call TRBJ2-4; the D is unclear. Trimming removed 3 bases from V and 0 bases from J, with 10 bases in between. The length of the CDR3 is 15 residues. Germline loops: CDR1 SGHDT, CDR2 YYEEEE. The CDR3 spells CASSSVLIAKNIQYF. The DNA of the CDR3 is TGTGCCAGCAGCTCTGTCCTGATAGCCAAAAACATTCAGTACTTC. The whole variable domain, filled in from reference TRBV5-6 and TRBJ2-4, reads DAGVTQSPTHLIKTRGQQVTLRCSPKSGHDTVSWYQQALGQGPQFIFQYYEEEERQRGNFPDRFSGHQFPNYSSELNVNALLLGDSALYLCASSSVLIAKNIQYFGAGTRLSVL.

V gene TRBV27 combines with J gene TRBJ1-6, with 7 bases fitting TRBD1. Germline CDR1 MNHEY, CDR2 SMNVEV (reference sequence). With V trimmed by 4 bases and J by 6 bases, 6 bases remained unmatched. CDR3 length: 15 residues. The DNA for the CDR3 is TGTGCCAGCAGTTCCCGACAGGGCGGTAATTCACCCCTCCACTTT. Translating gives CASSSRQGGNSPLHF.

The chain combines TRBV6-1 with TRBJ2-1, with D possibly matching TRBD1 (6 bases). The V gene's germline CDR1 is MNHNS and CDR2 SASEGT. This CDR3 spans 15 amino acids. Trimming pared 7 bases from V and 9 bases from J, leaving 22 bases between. The CDR3 nucleotides are TGTGCCAGCATCAAGAGCTTGCAGGGGAGAAGTGAGCAGTTCTTC. It specifies CASIKSLQGRSEQFF.

The genes are TRBV4-3 and TRBJ1-5; the D is unclear. The CDR3 sequence is 13 residues long. The V end lost 0 bases, the J end lost 8 bases, and 8 bases lay between the germline ends. Germline CDR1 is LGHNA and CDR2 is YSLEER. The CDR3 reads CASSQDSYEPQHF. CDR3 nucleotides: TGCGCCAGCAGCCAAGATAGTTACGAGCCCCAGCATTTT.

The chain links TRBV27 to TRBJ2-5; D not certain. Per germline, CDR1 MNHEY and CDR2 SMNVEV (reference sequence). Deletions cut 6 bases from V and 0 bases from J, with 5 bases between. This CDR3 has 12 amino acids. The DNA for the CDR3 is TGTGCCAGCAGCAATTACCAAGAGACCCAGTACTTC. It specifies CASSNYQETQYF.